This T cell receptor (beta chain) was found in a study of T cells in Graves' hyperthyroidism and ophthalmopathy. Study-level background: Peripheral blood was obtained at initial diagnosis, preceding any treatment. Findings of the study overall: Most clonotypes expanded in thyroid above 0.001 were likewise present in blood.

Trimming took off 5 bases at V and 7 bases at J, with 19 bases between the two ends. There are 15 residues in the CDR3. Germline V gene sequence: CDR1 SEHNR, CDR2 FQNEAQ (reference sequence). This clonotype has a count of ten or more. Its antigen is as yet unknown. Amplified TCR beta CDR3 regions derived from RNA transcripts. HTBI primers were employed in a first-round RT-PCR of the TCR CDR3. In TCRdb, the multiplex PCR reads were re-called with MiXCR into one record per CDR3 protein. The sample has some 560,000 distinct CDR3 sequences; 15% to 19% are singletons. The rearrangement uses TRBV7-9 and TRBJ2-3, with D tentatively TRBD2 (6 bases). Sequenced material: blood. The receptor was derived from a woman aged 30 to 39 with Graves' hyperthyroidism. The CDR3, as DNA: TGTGCCAGCAGCGCCTGGGACTCCCATTCGAATACGCAGTATTTT. Translated, it gives CASSAWDSHSNTQYF.